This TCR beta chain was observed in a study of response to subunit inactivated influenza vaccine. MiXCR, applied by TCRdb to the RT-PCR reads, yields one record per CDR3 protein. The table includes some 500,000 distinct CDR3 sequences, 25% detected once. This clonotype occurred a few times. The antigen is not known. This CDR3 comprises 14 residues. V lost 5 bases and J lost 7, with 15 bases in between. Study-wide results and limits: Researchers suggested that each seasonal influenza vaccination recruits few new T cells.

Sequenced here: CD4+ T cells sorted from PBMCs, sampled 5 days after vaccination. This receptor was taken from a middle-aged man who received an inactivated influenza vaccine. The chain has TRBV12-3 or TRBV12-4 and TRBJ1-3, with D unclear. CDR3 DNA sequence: TGTGCCAGCAGTCAGCGGGCTTCATGGAACACCATATATTTT. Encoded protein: CASSQRASWNTIYF.